This entry describes one T cell receptor beta chain. Germline CDR1 reads SGHRS; CDR2 reads YFSETQ. This CDR3 spans 13 amino acids. Trimming cost V 7 bases and J 8 bases, with 15 bases left between them. TCRdb's table, derived via immunoSEQ multiplex PCR, lists solely in-frame clones and lacks some. The data contain under 200,000 clones, 80% of them singletons. These data belong to a study of blood T cell repertoires in COVID-19. The sample comprised peripheral blood. This TCR came from a man between 70 and 80 years old with active or convalescent COVID-19. The chain uses TRBV5-1 and TRBJ1-4, with D possibly being TRBD1 (5 bases). CDR3 nucleotides: TGCGCCAGCGGCAGGGAGGTTGGGGAAAAACTGTTTTTT. This encodes CASGREVGEKLFF.